The 18 T cell receptor beta chains below all came from one sample that was sequenced in a study of T cell responses to AZD1222 COVID-19 vaccine. The data were produced by immunoSEQ multiplex PCR, yet TCRdb's version contains in-frame clones alone and is incomplete. The sample shows about 110,000 clones, over 75% of them seen only once. This sample comprised peripheral blood, obtained on day 0 of AZD1222 vaccination. These receptor sequences come from an adult in good health.

The chain recombines TRBV6-1 with TRBJ1-1, with D unresolved. This CDR3 is built from 14 residues. Trimming removed 0 bases from V and 0 bases from J, with 5 bases in between. Germline V gives CDR1 MNHNS, CDR2 SASEGT. This CDR3 reads CASSEANMNTEAFF. In nucleotides, the CDR3 is TGTGCCAGCAGTGAAGCCAACATGAACACTGAAGCTTTCTTT.

The chain joins TRBV6-2 or TRBV6-3 to TRBJ1-6; no reliable D call. Germline CDR1 reads MNHEY; CDR2 reads SVGEGT. The germline V and J ends were trimmed by 4 bases and 4 bases, with 8 bases remaining between them. This CDR3 has 14 residues. The DNA for the CDR3 is TGTGCCAGCAGTTCCGGACTGTATAATTCACCCCTCCACTTT. Translating gives CASSSGLYNSPLHF.

The chain uses TRBV9 and TRBJ1-1, with a weak D call TRBD1 (6 bases). This CDR3 spans 16 amino acids. Germline V CDR1 and CDR2: SGDLS, YYNGEE. V dropped 0 bases and J dropped 7 bases, with 19 bases sitting between them. CDR3 coding DNA: TGTGCCAGCAGCGTAGGGGCAGTGGGGGGCCCTTTTGAAGCTTTCTTT. It is translated as CASSVGAVGGPFEAFF.

In this sample, this clone turned up a few times. The chain employs TRBV19 and TRBJ2-7; 7 bases align to TRBD1. The junction had 13 bases not matched to a gene; V was cut back by 2 bases and J by 6 bases. CDR1 and CDR2 from the germline V gene are LNHDA and SQIVND (reference sequence). The length of the CDR3 is 16 residues. CDR3 in amino acids: CASSIRDWTHRGEQYF. CDR3 DNA: TGTGCCAGTAGTATACGCGATTGGACCCACAGGGGCGAGCAGTACTTC. Looking up the rest from reference TRBV19 and TRBJ2-7 gives the full variable domain: DGGITQSPKYLFRKEGQNVTLSCEQNLNHDAMYWYRQDPGQGLRLIYYSQIVNDFQKGDIAEGYSVSREKKESFPLTVTSAQKNPTAFYLCASSIRDWTHRGEQYFGPGTRLTVT.

The chain combines TRBV9 with TRBJ1-1; D not resolved. Germline V CDR1 and CDR2: SGDLS, YYNGEE. This CDR3 region has 14 residues. With 0 bases removed from V and 1 base from J, the gap between germline ends came to 7 bases. CDR3 amino acids: CASSVVAGNTEAFF. The CDR3 DNA sequence: TGTGCCAGCAGCGTAGTCGCGGGGAACACTGAAGCTTTCTTT.

This rearrangement joins TRBV10-3 to TRBJ2-1; 11 bases are shared with TRBD2. Germline trimming cut 2 bases from V and 5 bases from J; bases unmatched to any gene: 11. Germline CDR1 reads ENHRY; CDR2 reads SYGVKD. The CDR3 is 18 amino acids. The DNA of the CDR3 is TGTGCCATCAGTGAGGGAATATTTAGGGGACTAGCGGACAATGAGCAGTTCTTC. It encodes CAISEGIFRGLADNEQFF.

V is TRBV6-5 and J is TRBJ1-1; 9 bases fit TRBD1. The CDR3 has 15 amino acids. From germline, CDR1 is MNHEY and CDR2 SVGAGI. The ends lost 3 bases at V and 6 bases at J; junction bases unmatched: 8. In DNA form, the CDR3 reads TGTGCCAGCAGTTATCCCGGACAGGGGAGGGCTGAAGCTTTCTTT. Translating gives CASSYPGQGRAEAFF.

The V and J genes are TRBV29-1 and TRBJ2-3; D unclear. This CDR3 region has 12 residues. Germline V gene lookup returns CDR1 SQVTM and CDR2 ANQGSEA. The ends were cut back, 2 bases at V and 5 bases at J, with 8 bases in the middle. CDR3 region: CSVEQLGDTQYF. The CDR3 DNA reads as TGCAGCGTTGAACAGCTCGGAGATACGCAGTATTTT.

The J gene is TRBJ2-7, the V gene TRBV6-5; D not resolved. The CDR3 has 10 amino acids. Trimming shortened V by 2 bases and J by 11 bases, and 7 bases separated the two germline ends. CDR1 is MNHEY, CDR2 SVGAGI, per germline. The CDR3 DNA follows: TGTGCCAGCAGTTACGAGTTGGAGTACGTC. Translating gives CASSYELEYV.

Only one count was recorded for this clone. This chain connects TRBV7-8 to TRBJ2-7; a possible D gene is TRBD2 (7 bases). With 5 bases removed from V and 1 base from J, the gap between germline ends came to 15 bases. Per germline, CDR1 SGHVS and CDR2 FQNEAQ. CDR3 length equals 15 residues. DNA of the CDR3: TGTGCCAGCAGCCTAGAAGGGGGGGCATCCTACGAGCAGTACGTC. It specifies CASSLEGGASYEQYV.

This clone was seen once. V is TRBV6-5 and J is TRBJ2-1; 10 bases are shared with TRBD2. Unmatched junction bases numbered 8, after V lost 7 bases and J lost 5 bases. The CDR3 length is 15 residues. The germline gives CDR1 MNHEY, CDR2 SVGAGI. The CDR3 coding sequence is TGTGCCAGCACCGCCTTAGCGGGGGGACACAATGAGCAGTTCTTC. The encoded protein is CASTALAGGHNEQFF.

This chain uses TRBV7-6 with TRBJ2-1, with 9 bases aligning to TRBD2. Germline V gene sequence: CDR1 SGHVS, CDR2 FNYEAQ. V dropped 0 bases and J dropped 1; count of bases not matched to a gene: 4. The CDR3 consists of 17 residues. In DNA form, the CDR3 reads TGTGCCAGCAGCTTAGCAGGTAGCGGGAGTTCCTACAATGAGCAGTTCTTC. This codes for CASSLAGSGSSYNEQFF. The entire variable domain, with the rest obtained from reference TRBV7-6 and TRBJ2-1, is as follows: GAGVSQSPRYKVTKRGQDVALRCDPISGHVSLYWYRQALGQGPEFLTYFNYEAQQDKSGLPNDRFSAERPEGSISTLTIQRTEQRDSAMYRCASSLAGSGSSYNEQFFGPGTRLTVL.

The V call is TRBV5-1, the J call TRBJ2-1, with D hard to call. Trimming cost V 4 bases and J 7 bases, with 6 bases left between them. This CDR3 region has 11 residues. The germline CDR1 and CDR2 sequences are SGHRS and YFSETQ. The CDR3: CASSVSNEQFF. Written as DNA, the CDR3 is TGCGCCAGCAGCGTATCAAATGAGCAGTTCTTC. The variable domain in full, with the rest retrieved from reference TRBV5-1 and TRBJ2-1, is KAGVTQTPRYLIKTRGQQVTLSCSPISGHRSVSWYQQTPGQGLQFLFEYFSETQRNKGNFPGRFSGRQFSNSRSEMNVSTLELGDSALYLCASSVSNEQFFGPGTRLTVL.

This rearrangement joins TRBV6-5 to TRBJ1-3, with 9 bases that match TRBD1. V was pared by 6 bases and J by 3 bases, with 3 bases of the junction left unmatched. Germline CDR1 is MNHEY and CDR2 is SVGAGI. CDR3 length equals 14 residues. The CDR3 spells CASRNRGLGNTIYF. The CDR3 nucleotides read TGTGCCAGCAGAAACAGGGGGCTTGGAAACACCATATATTTT.

The rearrangement joins TRBV7-2 to TRBJ1-1; 7 nucleotides align to TRBD1. This CDR3 has 16 residues. V dropped 0 bases and J dropped 11; count of bases not matched to a gene: 15. Looked up from germline, CDR1 is SGHTA and CDR2 is FQGNSA. The chain's CDR3 is CASSLAVAHRGVGAFF. The CDR3 nucleotides are TGTGCCAGCAGCTTAGCGGTAGCCCACAGGGGTGTGGGGGCTTTCTTT.

The chain uses TRBV19 and TRBJ2-7; TRBD2 matches at 7 bases. This CDR3 is built from 14 residues. Germline trimming cut 3 bases from V and 3 bases from J; bases unmatched to any gene: 5. Germline CDR1 reads LNHDA; CDR2 reads SQIVND (reference sequence). The CDR3 loop reads CASSMGGSVYEQYF. The CDR3 DNA is TGTGCCAGTAGTATGGGGGGGTCGGTCTACGAGCAGTACTTC.

This clone was detected only a few times. The V and J genes are TRBV3-1 (or the pseudogene TRBV3-2) and TRBJ2-7; 9 positions match TRBD1. Trimming cost V 4 bases and J 2 bases; bases outside gene matches: 12. The CDR3 sequence is 17 residues long. Germline loops: CDR1 LGHDT, CDR2 YNNKEL (reference sequence). CDR3 in DNA: TGTGCCAGCAGCCCTACCCTCGGACAGGGGATCCCCTACGAGCAGTACTTC. Amino acids: CASSPTLGQGIPYEQYF.

The chain carries TRBV11-3 and TRBJ2-5; D is perhaps TRBD2 (5 bases). Germline V gene sequence: CDR1 SGHNT, CDR2 YENEEA. The CDR3 has 13 amino acids. V lost 2 bases, J lost 5 bases, and 9 bases lay in between. CDR3 DNA sequence: TGTGCCAGCAGCTTAATCCTAGCCGAGACCCAGTACTTC. It is translated as CASSLILAETQYF. Filled out from reference TRBV11-3 and TRBJ2-5, the complete variable domain reads EAGVVQSPRYKIIEKKQPVAFWCNPISGHNTLYWYLQNLGQGPELLIRYENEEAVDDSQLPKDRFSAERLKGVDSTLKIQPAELGDSAVYLCASSLILAETQYFGPGTRLLVL.